The 16 T cell receptor beta chains below were found in one sample sequenced in a study of blood T cell repertoires in COVID-19. The assay was immunoSEQ multiplex PCR, and TCRdb's table has in-frame clones only and misses some. This sample has 61,000 or so clones, with approximately 79% found just once. The source material was peripheral blood. The receptor source for this set is a woman in her 70s with acute or convalescent COVID-19.

This clone was seen just once. The V gene is TRBV4-1, the J gene TRBJ1-4; 9 nucleotides line up with TRBD1. This CDR3 spans 18 amino acids. Germline V lookup: CDR1 MGHRA, CDR2 YSYEKL. V dropped 4 bases and J dropped 8; count of bases not matched to a gene: 17. CDR3 region: CASSPPGQGSKDGEKLFF. In DNA, the CDR3 is TGCGCCAGCAGCCCCCCGGGACAGGGCTCTAAAGATGGCGAAAAACTGTTTTTT.

This clone was recorded a few times. V usage is TRBV28 and J usage is TRBJ2-6, with D uncertain. The V and J ends lost 1 base and 1 base respectively, with 5 bases between them. The CDR3 runs to 15 residues. Per the germline V gene, CDR1 is MDHEN and CDR2 is SYDVKM. CDR3 region: CASSLFRSGANVLTF. CDR3 nucleotide sequence: TGTGCCAGCAGTTTATTTCGTTCTGGGGCCAACGTCCTGACTTTC.

V and J are TRBV7-9 and TRBJ2-5; D is unresolved. Trimming removed 2 bases at V and 4 bases at J, with 5 bases between. Germline CDR1 and CDR2: SEHNR and FQNEAQ (reference sequence). CDR3 length: 12 residues. CDR3 residues: CASSLRLETQYF. In nucleotides, the CDR3 is TGTGCCAGCAGCTTACGACTAGAGACCCAGTACTTC.

This chain joins TRBV5-4 and TRBJ2-1; 8 bases are a match to TRBD1. The CDR3 covers 15 residues. Germline V gene lookup returns CDR1 SGHNT and CDR2 YYREEE (reference sequence). Trimming removed 4 bases from V and 4 bases from J; junction bases left unmatched: 7. The CDR3 nucleotides are TGTGCCAGCAGCATTGACAGGGGTGGATACAATGAGCAGTTCTTC. Amino acids: CASSIDRGGYNEQFF.

The gene calls are TRBV7-2 and TRBJ1-4; D perhaps matches TRBD1 (5 bases). CDR3 length: 14 residues. Trimming removed 2 bases at V and 8 bases at J, with 12 bases between. The germline V gene encodes CDR1 SGHTA and CDR2 FQGNSA. For the CDR3, the DNA is TGTGCCAGCAGCTTACAGGGTGGAAACGAAAAACTGTTTTTT. Translating gives CASSLQGGNEKLFF. Full variable domain (rest looked up from reference TRBV7-2 and TRBJ1-4): GAGVSQSPSNKVTEKGKDVELRCDPISGHTALYWYRQSLGQGLEFLIYFQGNSAPDKSGLPSDRFSAERTGGSVSTLTIQRTQQEDSAVYLCASSLQGGNEKLFFGSGTQLSVL.

This rearrangement joins TRBV5-1 to TRBJ1-1; D is possibly TRBD1 (5 bases). CDR3 length equals 14 residues. Germline V lookup: CDR1 SGHRS, CDR2 YFSETQ. Trimming removed 5 bases from V and 0 bases from J, with 11 bases in between. The CDR3 sequence is CASRTGVMNTEAFF. CDR3 DNA sequence: TGCGCCAGCAGGACGGGGGTCATGAACACTGAAGCTTTCTTT.

This clone was seen a few times. V is TRBV7-3 and J is TRBJ2-1; D perhaps matches TRBD2 (7 bases). CDR3 size: 17 residues. Germline CDR1 SGHTA, CDR2 FQGTGA. V was pared by 3 bases and J by 7 bases, with 22 bases between. CDR3 in DNA: TGTGCCAGCAGCTTGGGCCCTTTAGGGGGGGCCTCGAATGAGCAGTTCTTC. It encodes CASSLGPLGGASNEQFF.

This clone has just a few counts. This chain connects TRBV2 to TRBJ2-5, with TRBD2 identical over 11 bases. There are 15 residues in the CDR3. V lost 4 bases and J lost 0; bases outside the gene matches: 1. Germline V lookup: CDR1 SNHLY, CDR2 FYNNEI. CDR3 amino acids: CASSGTSGYQETQYF. The DNA of the CDR3 is TGTGCCAGCAGTGGGACTAGCGGGTACCAAGAGACCCAGTACTTC.

This rearrangement joins TRBV10-3 to TRBJ1-4, with D unresolved. The CDR3 is 13 amino acids. In germline, CDR1 is ENHRY, CDR2 SYGVKD. Trimming removed 2 bases at V and 6 bases at J, with 7 bases between. The CDR3: CAISENPDEKLFF. DNA of the CDR3: TGTGCCATCAGTGAGAACCCAGATGAAAAACTGTTTTTT.

The gene calls are TRBV19 and TRBJ1-2; the D is unclear. The CDR3 is made up of 15 amino acids. The V and J ends lost 5 bases and 2 bases respectively, with 15 bases between them. Germline V gives CDR1 LNHDA, CDR2 SQIVND (reference sequence). The CDR3 here is CASSSGSLGNYGYTF. The DNA for the CDR3 is TGTGCCAGTAGTTCCGGGAGCTTGGGCAACTATGGCTACACCTTC.

V is TRBV2 and J is TRBJ2-3; the D gene is possibly TRBD1 (6 bases). The CDR3 has 13 amino acids. V lost 8 bases and J 3 bases, leaving 12 bases between the germline ends. Per germline, CDR1 SNHLY and CDR2 FYNNEI. The CDR3 protein is CASGQGLTDTQYF. DNA for the CDR3: TGTGCCAGCGGCCAGGGGTTGACAGATACGCAGTATTTT.

The CDR3 DNA reads as TGTGCCAGCAGCTTAGCCCCCGGACGGGGATCCACTGAAGCTTTCTTT. Translation gives CASSLAPGRGSTEAFF. The chain recombines TRBV7-8 with TRBJ1-1; D unresolved. Trimming stripped 0 bases from V and 4 bases from J, with 15 bases between. The germline CDR1 and CDR2 sequences are SGHVS and FQNEAQ. This CDR3 region has 16 residues.

V and J are TRBV9 and TRBJ2-7; maybe TRBD2 (5 bases). The germline gives CDR1 SGDLS, CDR2 YYNGEE. This CDR3 comprises 14 residues. V was trimmed by 1 base and J by 5 bases, leaving 13 bases between them. CDR3 DNA sequence: TGTGCCAGCAGCGTATCAGGCGGGTCCCACGAGCAGTACTTC. It is translated as CASSVSGGSHEQYF.

The chain employs TRBV12-5 and TRBJ2-1; 10 bases agree with TRBD2. The CDR3 covers 16 residues. Germline-derived CDR1 and CDR2 are LGHNT and FRNRAP. The junction had 6 bases not matched to a gene; V was cut back by 1 base and J by 6 bases. Written as DNA, the CDR3 is TGTGCTAGTGGTTTGGGAAGCGGGGGGGTCTCCAATGAGCAGTTCTTC. Its translation: CASGLGSGGVSNEQFF.

The rearrangement links TRBV14 to TRBJ1-2, with TRBD1 matching 9 bases. CDR3 length equals 16 residues. Trimming took 6 bases from V and 0 from J; bases not matched to a gene: 8. Germline values: CDR1 SGHDN, CDR2 FVKESK. CDR3 nucleotide sequence: TGTGCCAGCAGAGAGACCGGGACAGGGACTAACTATGGCTACACCTTC. It encodes CASRETGTGTNYGYTF.

The V call is TRBV28, the J call TRBJ1-4, with D unclear. CDR3 length: 14 amino acids. CDR1 and CDR2 (germline): MDHEN, SYDVKM. The ends were cut back, 5 bases at V and 4 bases at J, with 11 bases in the middle. CDR3 in amino acids: CASSPYTVNEKLFF. Written as DNA, the CDR3 is TGTGCCAGCAGTCCATATACAGTTAATGAAAAACTGTTTTTT.